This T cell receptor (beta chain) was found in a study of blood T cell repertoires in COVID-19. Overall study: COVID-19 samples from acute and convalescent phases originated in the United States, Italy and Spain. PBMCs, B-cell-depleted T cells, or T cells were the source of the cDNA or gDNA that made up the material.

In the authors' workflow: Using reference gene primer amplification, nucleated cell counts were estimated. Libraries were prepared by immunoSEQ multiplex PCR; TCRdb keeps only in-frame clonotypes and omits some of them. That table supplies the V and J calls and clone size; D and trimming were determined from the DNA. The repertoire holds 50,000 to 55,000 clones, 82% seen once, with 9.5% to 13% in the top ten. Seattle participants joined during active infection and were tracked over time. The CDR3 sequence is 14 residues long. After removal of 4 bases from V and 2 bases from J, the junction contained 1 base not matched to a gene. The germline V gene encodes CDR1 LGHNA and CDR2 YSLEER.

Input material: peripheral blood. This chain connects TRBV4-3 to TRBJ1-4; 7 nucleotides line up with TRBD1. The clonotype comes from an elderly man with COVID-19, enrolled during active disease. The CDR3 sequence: CASSPDRTNEKLFF. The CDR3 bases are TGCGCCAGCAGCCCGGACAGGACTAATGAAAAACTGTTTTTT.